A single sample gave rise to the 22 T cell receptor beta chains below, sequenced in a study of blood T cell repertoires in COVID-19. The protocol was immunoSEQ multiplex PCR, while the TCRdb copy is restricted to in-frame clones and leaves out a portion. The sample shows about 210,000 clones, around nine tenths of them seen only once. The sequencing sample was made of peripheral blood. The receptors shown here come from a man younger than 30 with active or convalescent COVID-19.

V is TRBV12-5 and J is TRBJ2-5; weak D call: TRBD2 (6 bases). Trimming cost V 1 base and J 5 bases, with 17 bases left between them. The CDR3 length is 16 residues. Germline CDR1 reads LGHNT; CDR2 reads FRNRAP. The CDR3 loop is CASGLGGDSRTETQYF. The CDR3 DNA is TGTGCTAGTGGTTTGGGGGGGGACTCACGTACGGAGACCCAGTACTTC.

The J gene is TRBJ2-3, the V gene TRBV19; D is perhaps TRBD2 (6 bases). The CDR3 sequence is 14 residues long. The V end lost 1 base, the J end lost 4 bases, and 9 bases lay between the germline ends. Germline lookup yields CDR1 LNHDA and CDR2 SQIVND (reference sequence). This CDR3 reads CASSIGEVADTQYF. In DNA, the CDR3 is TGTGCCAGTAGTATAGGGGAGGTTGCAGATACGCAGTATTTT.

This clone was seen a single time. The chain is built from TRBV20-1 and TRBJ1-2; D gene ambiguous. CDR1 is DFQATT, CDR2 SNEGSKA, per germline (reference sequence). This CDR3 has 12 residues. With 4 bases removed from V and 6 bases from J, the gap between germline ends came to 12 bases. The DNA for the CDR3 is TGCAGTGCTATTGAGGGCGCTGATGGCTACACCTTC. Its translation: CSAIEGADGYTF.

This chain links TRBV9 with TRBJ1-2; 7 nucleotides agree with TRBD1. The V segment lost 0 bases and the J segment 8 bases; nucleotides outside the gene matches: 7. Germline CDR1 is SGDLS and CDR2 is YYNGEE. This CDR3 has 14 residues. The CDR3 nucleotides read TGTGCCAGCAGCGTAGGGGTCCAGGGGGACGGCTACACCTTC. As protein: CASSVGVQGDGYTF.

This chain uses TRBV27 with TRBJ1-5; 7 bases are shared with TRBD1. This CDR3 has 15 residues. The germline CDR1 and CDR2 sequences are MNHEY and SMNVEV (reference sequence). Trimming removed 5 bases from V and 5 bases from J; junction bases left unmatched: 9. CDR3 protein: CASSPRGWGDQPQHF. The CDR3 region has the DNA TGTGCCAGCAGTCCCAGGGGGTGGGGGGATCAGCCCCAGCATTTT.

This sequence joins TRBV11-2 and TRBJ1-2, with 7 bases matching TRBD1. This CDR3 comprises 13 residues. The ends lost 1 base at V and 8 bases at J; junction bases unmatched: 4. CDR1 and CDR2 (germline): SGHAT, FQNNGV. The CDR3 coding sequence is TGTGCCAGCAGCTTAGGAGGGGGCCTGGGCTACACCTTC. Its translation is CASSLGGGLGYTF.

The chain links TRBV5-1 to TRBJ1-2; 9 bases fit TRBD1. CDR1 is SGHRS and CDR2 is YFSETQ in the germline V gene. The J segment lost 7 bases and the V segment lost 0 bases, leaving 4 bases of the junction unmatched. The CDR3 has 14 residues. The CDR3 region is CASSLEGQGVGYTF. The CDR3 nucleotides are TGCGCCAGCAGCTTGGAGGGACAGGGCGTTGGCTACACCTTC.

The rearrangement joins TRBV5-6 to TRBJ2-1, with 14 bases identical to TRBD2. This CDR3 comprises 15 residues. Trimming took 4 bases from V and 9 from J; bases not matched to a gene: 6. The germline V gene has CDR1 SGHDT and CDR2 YYEEEE. CDR3 amino acids: CASSKGLAGVGEQFF. For the CDR3, the DNA is TGTGCCAGCAGCAAGGGACTAGCGGGAGTGGGTGAGCAGTTCTTC. Variable domain in full (rest from reference TRBV5-6 and TRBJ2-1): DAGVTQSPTHLIKTRGQQVTLRCSPKSGHDTVSWYQQALGQGPQFIFQYYEEEERQRGNFPDRFSGHQFPNYSSELNVNALLLGDSALYLCASSKGLAGVGEQFFGPGTRLTVL.

The chain joins TRBV5-4 to TRBJ2-5, with 7 bases identical to TRBD2. This CDR3 region has 14 residues. Looked up from germline, CDR1 is SGHNT and CDR2 is YYREEE (reference sequence). The J segment lost 2 bases and the V segment lost 2 bases, leaving 3 bases of the junction unmatched. DNA for the CDR3: TGTGCCAGCAGCTTAGCTAGCGGTCAAGAGACCCAGTACTTC. Protein: CASSLASGQETQYF.

The chain employs TRBV4-2 and TRBJ2-2; D remains ambiguous. From germline, CDR1 is LGHNA and CDR2 YNFKEQ. CDR3 length: 16 residues. V lost 0 bases, J lost 0 bases, and 8 bases lay in between. The CDR3 reads CASSQEELTNTGELFF. For the CDR3, the DNA is TGTGCCAGCAGCCAAGAGGAACTAACGAACACCGGGGAGCTGTTTTTT.

This clone was seen a handful of times. The V gene is TRBV5-1, the J gene TRBJ1-1, with TRBD1 matching over 10 bases. J lost 5 bases, V lost 4 bases, and 8 bases had no gene match. The CDR3 is 15 amino acids. Germline CDR1 SGHRS, CDR2 YFSETQ. CDR3 amino acids: CASSTDDRGRTEAFF. CDR3 nucleotide sequence: TGCGCCAGCAGCACTGATGACAGGGGGCGAACTGAAGCTTTCTTT.

The V gene is TRBV5-1, the J gene TRBJ1-1, with D possibly being TRBD1 (6 bases). Germline loops: CDR1 SGHRS, CDR2 YFSETQ. The ends were cut back, 0 bases at V and 8 bases at J, with 11 bases in the middle. The length of the CDR3 is 13 residues. This CDR3 is CASSLEMGAEAFF. CDR3 coding DNA: TGCGCCAGCAGCTTGGAAATGGGGGCGGAAGCTTTCTTT.

V is TRBV6-2 or TRBV6-3 and J is TRBJ2-3; 13 bases are a match to TRBD2. Germline CDR1 reads MNHEY; CDR2 reads SVGEGT. Germline trimming cut 6 bases from V and 7 bases from J; bases unmatched to any gene: 10. The CDR3 runs 16 residues. CDR3 sequence reads: CASSIKGGLAGNTQYF. The CDR3 DNA reads TGTGCCAGCAGCATTAAGGGGGGACTAGCGGGGAATACGCAGTATTTT.

This rearrangement joins TRBV5-6 to TRBJ1-1, with D tentatively TRBD1 (5 bases). CDR3 length equals 14 residues. Germline loops: CDR1 SGHDT, CDR2 YYEEEE. V lost 4 bases, J lost 8 bases, and 18 bases lay in between. The CDR3 protein is CASSPGTQGMEAFF. CDR3 in DNA: TGTGCCAGCAGCCCGGGGACTCAGGGCATGGAAGCTTTCTTT.

This rearrangement joins TRBV12-3 or TRBV12-4 to TRBJ2-5; D not certain. V was shortened by 3 bases and J by 4 bases, with 9 bases between the two germline ends. CDR3 length equals 13 residues. Here the CDR3 reads CASSFSTRETQYF. The DNA for the CDR3 is TGTGCCAGCAGTTTTAGTACTCGAGAGACCCAGTACTTC.

J is TRBJ1-6 and V is TRBV4-1, with a weak D call TRBD1 (5 bases). CDR3 size: 15 residues. V was pared by 0 bases and J by 8 bases, with 11 bases between. CDR1 MGHRA and CDR2 YSYEKL come from the germline V gene. The CDR3 protein is CASSQDRVEDSPLHF. In DNA form, the CDR3 reads TGCGCCAGCAGCCAAGACAGGGTAGAAGATTCACCCCTCCACTTT.

The CDR3, as DNA: TGTGCCAGCAGCCAGGGACTTCGAGAGACCCAGTACTTC. Protein sequence: CASSQGLRETQYF. The V and J genes are TRBV3-1 (or the pseudogene TRBV3-2) and TRBJ2-5; possible D gene TRBD2, 6 bases. In germline, CDR1 is LGHDT, CDR2 YNNKEL (reference sequence). The CDR3 is made up of 13 amino acids. V lost 3 bases to trimming and J lost 4 bases, with 9 bases between them.

The chain is built from TRBV18 and TRBJ2-7; perhaps TRBD2 as D (6 bases). The V end was cut by 4 bases, the J end by 7 bases, with 14 bases between. Germline CDR1 is KGHSH and CDR2 is LQKENI. The CDR3 contains 13 residues. The DNA of the CDR3 is TGTGCCAGCTCACAGGACGGACTAAGGGAGCAGTACTTC. Amino acid sequence: CASSQDGLREQYF. Full variable domain (remainder filled in from reference TRBV18 and TRBJ2-7): NAGVMQNPRHLVRRRGQEARLRCSPMKGHSHVYWYRQLPEEGLKFMVYLQKENIIDESGMPKERFSAEFPKEGPSILRIQQVVRGDSAAYFCASSQDGLREQYFGPGTRLTVT.

The V gene is TRBV5-1, the J gene TRBJ2-7, with a possible D match to TRBD1 (6 bases). V was shortened by 5 bases and J by 4 bases, with 13 bases between the two germline ends. The CDR3 sequence is 13 residues long. Germline CDR1 and CDR2: SGHRS and YFSETQ. For the CDR3, the DNA is TGCGCCAGCAGTGGGGACATCGGATACGAGCAGTACTTC. Translated, it gives CASSGDIGYEQYF.

The rearrangement links TRBV3-1 (or the pseudogene TRBV3-2) to TRBJ1-3; D ambiguous. Trimming stripped 0 bases from V and 3 bases from J, with 12 bases between. The length of the CDR3 is 16 residues. Germline values: CDR1 LGHDT, CDR2 YNNKEL (reference sequence). This CDR3 reads CASSQEPPRFGNTIYF. CDR3 bases: TGTGCCAGCAGCCAAGAACCCCCCAGGTTTGGAAACACCATATATTTT.

The chain is built from TRBV13 and TRBJ1-3; the match to TRBD1 covers 7 bases. V was clipped by 4 bases and J by 2 bases; unmatched bases: 5. Germline V gene data show CDR1 as PRHDT and CDR2 as FYEKMQ (reference sequence). This CDR3 has 15 residues. The chain's CDR3 is CASSSNRGTGNTIYF. CDR3 coding DNA: TGTGCCAGCAGCTCCAACAGGGGAACTGGAAACACCATATATTTT.

The gene calls are TRBV12-3 or TRBV12-4 and TRBJ2-7; D is unclear. This CDR3 has 13 amino acids. The V end lost 3 bases, the J end lost 5 bases, and 11 bases lay between the germline ends. The CDR3 nucleotides read TGTGCCAGCAGTTTTACCGTCCCTAACGAGCAGTACTTC. Translation gives CASSFTVPNEQYF.